These T cell receptor beta chains were read from a single sample in a study of T cell changes during pregnancy in multiple sclerosis. Repertoires were generated with immunoSEQ multiplex PCR, while TCRdb's copy carries only in-frame clones and drops some. The sample has just under 65,000 clones; 90% to 95% are singletons. This specimen consisted of peripheral blood, obtained in the third trimester of pregnancy. The receptors stem from a female donor in good health, enrolled as a control in a pregnancy study. CDR3s include the opening cysteine and the closing phenylalanine or tryptophan. Each record gives: J gene, clone size, D gene, V gene, CDR3 DNA, CDR3 protein. D genes are given only for firm matches. Clone size is not always given. Where it is, it says once, few, many or a class for expanded clones.

TRBJ2-7,.,.,TRBV27,TGTGCCAGCAGTTCCTACATATCAACGGGAAAGGACTCCTACGAGCAGTACTTC,CASSSYISTGKDSYEQYF
TRBJ2-7,.,.,TRBV7-9,TGTGCCAGCAGCCCTACCCACTACGAGCAGTACTTC,CASSPTHYEQYF
TRBJ1-1,few,.,TRBV2,TGTGCCAGCATCCCAGGGAACTTTAACACTGAAGCTTTCTTT,CASIPGNFNTEAFF
TRBJ2-1,.,.,TRBV2,TGTGCCAGCAGACCTACCGGTCCTAAGCGGGCCAATGAGCAGTTCTTC,CASRPTGPKRANEQFF
TRBJ1-2,.,.,TRBV18,TGTGCCAGCTCAAAGGACACGGAGTATGGCTACACCTTC,CASSKDTEYGYTF
TRBJ1-2,.,TRBD1,TRBV5-4,TGTGCCAGCAGCCAGGGGCCCCGACAGGGAACCCCAAACTATGGCTACACCTTC,CASSQGPRQGTPNYGYTF
TRBJ2-3,.,.,TRBV2,TGTGCCAGCAGTCCGGGACTCCAACAGGGGACGCAGTATTTT,CASSPGLQQGTQYF
TRBJ2-7,.,TRBD2,TRBV11-2,TGTGCCAGCAGCCGACTAGCGGGGGGGCGGGAGCAGTACTTC,CASSRLAGGREQYF
TRBJ2-2,.,.,TRBV14,TGTGCCAGCAGCCTTACTCTTAAGGGGGAGCTGTTTTTT,CASSLTLKGELFF
TRBJ2-2,.,TRBD2,TRBV6-1,TGTGCCAGCAGTGAATGGAGCGGGGACTACACCGGGGAGCTGTTTTTT,CASSEWSGDYTGELFF
TRBJ2-3,.,.,TRBV30,TGTGCCTGCGAGGCCGAGATCACAGATACGCAGTATTTT,CACEAEITDTQYF
TRBJ2-7,.,TRBD1,TRBV15,TGTGCCACCAGCACCCGACAGGGCTACGAGCAGTACTTC,CATSTRQGYEQYF
TRBJ2-1,.,.,TRBV7-9,TGTGCCAGCAGCTTAGGGAGGCAGCAGGACAATGAGCAGTTCTTC,CASSLGRQQDNEQFF
TRBJ1-6,.,.,TRBV9,TGTGCCAGCAGCGTGGTTCCAGGGGAGGGGACCCTCCACTTT,CASSVVPGEGTLHF
TRBJ1-3,.,TRBD1,TRBV7-8,TGTGCCAGCAGCTTGTGGGACAGGGTGTTTGGAAACACCATATATTTT,CASSLWDRVFGNTIYF
TRBJ1-5,once,TRBD1,TRBV6-5,TGTGCCAGCAGTTACTCGTACAGGGGTATGAATCAGCCCCAGCATTTT,CASSYSYRGMNQPQHF
TRBJ1-2,.,.,TRBV2,TGTGGATGTGTGCAGGGCGCCTATGGCTACACCTTC,CGCVQGAYGYTF
TRBJ2-7,.,.,TRBV5-1,TGCGCCAGCAGCCCAGACGACTCAAGCTCCTACGAGCAGTACTTC,CASSPDDSSSYEQYF
TRBJ2-1,.,TRBD1,TRBV29-1,TGCAGCGTTACCGGGACAGCCTACAATGAGCAGTTCTTC,CSVTGTAYNEQFF
TRBJ1-1,few,.,TRBV7-9,TGTGCCAGCAGCTCGTTCGGCGGGATGAGCACTGAAGCTTTCTTT,CASSSFGGMSTEAFF
TRBJ2-1,.,TRBD1,TRBV10-3,TGTGCCACGACAGGGAAGAATGAGCAGTTCTTC,CATTGKNEQFF
TRBJ2-7,.,TRBD2,TRBV7-9,TGTGCCAGCAGCGCGACCTTAGCGGGAGGTCCCTACGAGCAGTACTTC,CASSATLAGGPYEQYF
TRBJ2-7,.,.,TRBV7-9,TGTGCCAGCAGCTTCCAGGCCGACTACGAGCAGTACTTC,CASSFQADYEQYF
TRBJ2-3,.,.,TRBV6-4,TGTGCCAGCAGTGCCACCCCAGCGGGTGTTACAGATACGCAGTATTTT,CASSATPAGVTDTQYF
TRBJ2-7,few,TRBD1,TRBV2,TGTGCCAGCAGAAAAGGGACAGGGTCTTCGTACGAGCAGTACTTC,CASRKGTGSSYEQYF
TRBJ1-6,.,TRBD1,TRBV9,TGTGCCAGCAGCGTACGGGGACAGGGCTCCTATAATTCACCCCTCCACTTT,CASSVRGQGSYNSPLHF